Given below is one T cell receptor beta chain in context. The data originate from a study of radiotherapy plus CTLA-4 blockade in lung cancer. The length of the CDR3 is 17 residues. Per germline, CDR1 SGHKS and CDR2 YYEKEE (reference sequence). Trimming took off 0 bases at V and 5 bases at J, with 17 bases between the two ends. Produced via immunoSEQ multiplex PCR; TCRdb's table is partial and in-frame only. The data hold 70,000 to 95,000 clones, with about four fifths observed a single time. This receptor was identified in a human donor with non-small cell lung cancer that progressed on radiotherapy plus ipilimumab. V gene TRBV5-5 combines with J gene TRBJ1-4; TRBD1 might be the D (5 bases). Here the sequenced sample was peripheral blood, taken from a patient treated with radiotherapy plus ipilimumab. The CDR3 region is CASSLGVGGARNEKLFF. CDR3 bases: TGTGCCAGCAGCTTGGGGGTGGGTGGGGCCCGAAATGAAAAACTGTTTTTT.